A single sample is the source of the 21 T cell receptor beta chains below, sequenced in a study of T cells after yellow fever vaccination. Using its own MiXCR run on the 5' RACE reads, TCRdb lists one record per CDR3 protein. The table lists roughly 500,000 distinct CDR3 sequences, less than 20% of them singletons. Specimen: PBMCs, collected 15 days after the yellow fever booster vaccination. The receptors derive from a man aged 25-40 years who received the YFV17D yellow fever vaccine.

The chain joins TRBV18 to TRBJ1-5; 9 bases are shared with TRBD1. This CDR3 spans 14 amino acids. In germline, CDR1 is KGHSH, CDR2 LQKENI. The ends lost 6 bases at V and 5 bases at J; junction bases unmatched: 5. CDR3 sequence: CASSPGQGYQPQHF. CDR3 DNA: TGTGCCAGCTCCCCGGGACAGGGTTATCAGCCCCAGCATTTT.

In this sample, this clonotype turned up a few times. The chain carries TRBV10-1 and TRBJ2-7, with D possibly called TRBD1 or TRBD2 (5 bases each). V lost 0 bases to trimming and J lost 6 bases, with 18 bases between them. CDR3 length equals 16 residues. The germline V gene encodes CDR1 WNHNN and CDR2 SYGVQD (reference sequence). This CDR3 is CASSESKNRGLGEQYF. The CDR3 bases are TGCGCCAGCAGTGAGTCGAAAAATCGGGGCCTGGGCGAGCAGTACTTC.

The sample holds a few counts of this clonotype. This chain joins TRBV29-1 and TRBJ2-3; D perhaps matches TRBD1 (5 bases). This CDR3 spans 14 amino acids. Germline V gives CDR1 SQVTM, CDR2 ANQGSEA. Trimming stripped 2 bases from V and 1 base from J, with 10 bases between. The CDR3 loop is CSVERGVGTDTQYF. The CDR3 DNA is TGCAGCGTTGAAAGGGGCGTGGGCACAGATACGCAGTATTTT.

This clonotype has more than one count but fewer than ten. This chain uses TRBV6-5 with TRBJ1-2; D might be TRBD1 (5 bases). The V end was cut by 0 bases, the J end by 8 bases, with 13 bases between. This CDR3 has 14 residues. Germline V lookup: CDR1 MNHEY, CDR2 SVGAGI. In nucleotides, the CDR3 is TGTGCCAGCAGTTACTCAGGACAAGCGGGCGGCTACACCTTC. Amino acid sequence: CASSYSGQAGGYTF.

This clonotype appeared a few times. The V call is TRBV6-2 or TRBV6-3, the J call TRBJ2-1; TRBD2 matches at 13 bases. The CDR3 is 16 amino acids. CDR1 and CDR2 (germline): MNHEY, SVGEGT. V gave up 2 bases and J gave up 7 bases; unmatched junction bases: 5. For the CDR3, the DNA is TGTGCCAGCAGTTACCCACTAGCGGGAGGGCCAAATGAGCAGTTCTTC. Its protein product is CASSYPLAGGPNEQFF.

The chain carries TRBV20-1 and TRBJ2-5; 12 positions match TRBD2. Germline lookup yields CDR1 DFQATT and CDR2 SNEGSKA (reference sequence). The CDR3 length is 14 residues. V lost 6 bases and J lost 5; bases outside the gene matches: 7. The CDR3: CSAPTSGRSETQYF. The CDR3, as DNA: TGCAGTGCACCAACTAGCGGGAGGTCGGAGACCCAGTACTTC.

This rearrangement joins TRBV20-1 to TRBJ2-1, with a possible D match to TRBD2 (5 bases). The ends were cut back, 6 bases at V and 2 bases at J, with 11 bases in the middle. Germline CDR1 DFQATT, CDR2 SNEGSKA (reference sequence). CDR3 length: 13 residues. The chain's CDR3 is CSAEPGTYNEQFF. CDR3 in DNA: TGCAGTGCCGAACCGGGAACCTACAATGAGCAGTTCTTC.

This clonotype came up a few times. The V and J genes are TRBV27 and TRBJ2-7; D gene uncertain. CDR3 length: 12 amino acids. V gave up 3 bases and J gave up 2 bases, with 5 bases separating them. The germline V gene encodes CDR1 MNHEY and CDR2 SMNVEV (reference sequence). CDR3 residues: CASSFAAYEQYF. CDR3 coding DNA: TGTGCCAGCAGTTTCGCCGCCTACGAGCAGTACTTC.

About this clonotype: As the CDR3 is not closed by the conserved phenylalanine or tryptophan, this likely results from a read error. The CDR3 bases are TGCAGTGCTAGATTGGGGACATCACACACTGAAGCTTTCTCT. Translating gives CSARLGTSHTEAFS. The rearrangement links TRBV20-1 to TRBJ1-1; TRBD1 is a possible D gene (6 bases). Germline V gene data show CDR1 as DFQATT and CDR2 as SNEGSKA (reference sequence). The CDR3 is 14 amino acids. The ends were cut back, 2 bases at V and 3 bases at J, with 13 bases in the middle.

Only a few counts were recorded for this clonotype. Germline and junction disagree at one end, which may indicate a read error. The chain uses TRBV6-1 and TRBJ2-7; TRBD1 might be the D (5 bases). CDR1 MNHNS and CDR2 SASEGT come from the germline V gene. There are 16 residues in the CDR3. CDR3 sequence reads: CASSQARLVGRDEQYF. Written as DNA, the CDR3 is TGTGCCAGCAGTCAAGCGCGTCTTGTGGGGCGAGACGAGCAGTACTTC.

DNA for the CDR3: TGTGCCAGCTCACCACAAGCGGGAGAGTACAATGAGCAGTTCTTC. As protein: CASSPQAGEYNEQFF. V is TRBV18 and J is TRBJ2-1; 8 nucleotides line up with TRBD2. Unmatched junction bases numbered 3, after V lost 1 base and J lost 4 bases. The length of the CDR3 is 15 residues. Germline lookup yields CDR1 KGHSH and CDR2 LQKENI.

The rearrangement uses TRBV25-1 and TRBJ2-3, with D possibly matching TRBD1 (5 bases). The germline gives CDR1 MGHDK, CDR2 SYGVNS. The CDR3 spans 14 residues. V lost 5 bases, J lost 2 bases, and 11 bases lay in between. The CDR3, as DNA: TGTGCCAGCAGTAACGGACACTCCACAGATACGCAGTATTTT. Translation: CASSNGHSTDTQYF.

This clonotype occurred a few times. V is TRBV29-1 and J is TRBJ2-4; D perhaps matches TRBD1 (6 bases). Germline V gives CDR1 SQVTM, CDR2 ANQGSEA. Between the trimmed V and J ends, which lost 7 bases and 9 bases, there was a span of 13 bases. The CDR3 sequence is 11 residues long. The CDR3 region is CSARGEGIQYF. CDR3 coding DNA: TGCAGCGCCAGGGGCGAGGGCATTCAGTACTTC.

This clonotype showed up just a few times. The V and J genes are TRBV9 and TRBJ2-1, with 8 bases fitting TRBD1. The germline CDR1 and CDR2 sequences are SGDLS and YYNGEE. The CDR3 has 16 residues. Unmatched junction bases numbered 16, after V lost 4 bases and J lost 10 bases. CDR3 protein: CASSLGQGAPSVEQFF. CDR3 coding DNA: TGTGCCAGCAGCTTGGGGCAGGGGGCCCCCTCGGTGGAGCAGTTCTTC.

This clonotype has only a few counts. The genes are TRBV29-1 and TRBJ2-1; weak D call: TRBD2 (8 bases). The CDR3 has 14 residues. From germline, CDR1 is SQVTM and CDR2 ANQGSEA. V was clipped by 6 bases and J by 10 bases, with 22 bases between them. The CDR3 sequence is CSVLSGTAVREQFF. CDR3 nucleotides: TGCAGCGTGCTTAGCGGGACAGCCGTTCGGGAGCAGTTCTTC.

The chain joins TRBV20-1 to TRBJ2-7; D is undetermined. Germline values: CDR1 DFQATT, CDR2 SNEGSKA (reference sequence). V lost 0 bases to trimming and J lost 5 bases, with 11 bases between them. The CDR3 covers 13 residues. The CDR3 bases are TGCAGTGCTAGAGATCTGGCTAGGAACGAGCAGTACTTC. Translated, it gives CSARDLARNEQYF.

This chain links TRBV13 with TRBJ2-7; 7 bases map to TRBD2. V shed 4 bases, J shed 3 bases, and the junction held 9 bases outside the gene matches. The CDR3 runs 15 residues. Germline CDR1 PRHDT, CDR2 FYEKMQ (reference sequence). CDR3 region: CASSSTQRGSYEQYF. CDR3 sequence (DNA): TGTGCCAGCAGCTCCACCCAGCGCGGGAGCTACGAGCAGTACTTC.

This chain connects TRBV5-1 to TRBJ2-5, with 9 positions matching TRBD2. V shed 4 bases, J shed 2 bases, and the junction held 9 bases outside the gene matches. The CDR3 has 16 residues. Germline-derived CDR1 and CDR2 are SGHRS and YFSETQ. DNA for the CDR3: TGCGCCAGCAGCCCTGGCAGCGGGAGGTTTCAAGAGACCCAGTACTTC. It yields the protein CASSPGSGRFQETQYF.

The genes are TRBV5-8 and TRBJ2-1, with 12 nucleotides matching TRBD2. The CDR3 is 15 amino acids. The V segment lost 3 bases and the J segment 8 bases; nucleotides outside the gene matches: 6. In germline, CDR1 is SGHTS, CDR2 YDEGEE. The DNA for the CDR3 is TGTGCCAGCAGCTCCGGACTAGCGGGATCTGATGAGCAGTTCTTC. It translates to CASSSGLAGSDEQFF.

The chain employs TRBV18 and TRBJ1-4; no clear D. Germline V gives CDR1 KGHSH, CDR2 LQKENI. Trimming stripped 6 bases from V and 5 bases from J, with 13 bases between. This CDR3 spans 14 amino acids. In nucleotides, the CDR3 is TGTGCCAGCTCCCTAGACCGCAGAAATGAAAAACTGTTTTTT. Protein product: CASSLDRRNEKLFF.

This clonotype was seen a handful of times. V and J are TRBV5-1 and TRBJ2-5; D possibly matches TRBD1 or TRBD2 (5 bases each). The V end lost 4 bases, the J end lost 3 bases, and 19 bases lay between the germline ends. CDR1 is SGHRS, CDR2 YFSETQ, per germline. The CDR3 spans 16 residues. The CDR3 spells CASSGSGLRGEETQYF. For the CDR3, the DNA is TGCGCCAGCAGCGGCTCAGGACTCAGAGGGGAAGAGACCCAGTACTTC.